This TCR beta chain was obtained from a study of blood T cell repertoires in COVID-19. Study summary: Italy, Spain and the United States were the sources of the convalescent and acute COVID-19 samples.

The CDR3 runs 13 residues. Trimming shortened V by 8 bases and J by 0 bases, and 10 bases separated the two germline ends. In germline, CDR1 is MDHEN, CDR2 SYDVKM. The repertoire was sequenced with immunoSEQ multiplex PCR; TCRdb's copy has only in-frame clones and lacks some. This sample yields 100,000 to 150,000 clones, of which around nine tenths are seen a single time; about 2% belongs to the top ten. The V call is TRBV28, the J call TRBJ1-1; unclear D gene. The clonotype was recovered from a woman aged 50 to 65 with acute or convalescent COVID-19. Sequenced sample: peripheral blood. CDR3 in amino acids: CASGQAMNTEAFF. CDR3 nucleotide sequence: TGTGCCAGCGGGCAGGCCATGAACACTGAAGCTTTCTTT.